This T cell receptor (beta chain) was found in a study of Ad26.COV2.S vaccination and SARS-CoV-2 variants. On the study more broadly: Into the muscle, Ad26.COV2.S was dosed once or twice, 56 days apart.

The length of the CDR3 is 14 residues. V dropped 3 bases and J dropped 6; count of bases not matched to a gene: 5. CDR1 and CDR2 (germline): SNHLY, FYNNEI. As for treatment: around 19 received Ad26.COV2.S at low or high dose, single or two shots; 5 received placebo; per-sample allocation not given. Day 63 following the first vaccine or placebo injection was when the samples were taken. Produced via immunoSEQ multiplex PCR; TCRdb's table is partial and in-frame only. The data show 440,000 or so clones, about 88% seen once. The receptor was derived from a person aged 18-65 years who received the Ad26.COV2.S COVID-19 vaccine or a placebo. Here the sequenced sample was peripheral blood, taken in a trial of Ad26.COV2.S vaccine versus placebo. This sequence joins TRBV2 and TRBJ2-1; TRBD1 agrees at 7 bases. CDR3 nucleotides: TGTGCCAGCAGTGAGCGACAGGGTAGCAATGAGCAGTTCTTC. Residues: CASSERQGSNEQFF.